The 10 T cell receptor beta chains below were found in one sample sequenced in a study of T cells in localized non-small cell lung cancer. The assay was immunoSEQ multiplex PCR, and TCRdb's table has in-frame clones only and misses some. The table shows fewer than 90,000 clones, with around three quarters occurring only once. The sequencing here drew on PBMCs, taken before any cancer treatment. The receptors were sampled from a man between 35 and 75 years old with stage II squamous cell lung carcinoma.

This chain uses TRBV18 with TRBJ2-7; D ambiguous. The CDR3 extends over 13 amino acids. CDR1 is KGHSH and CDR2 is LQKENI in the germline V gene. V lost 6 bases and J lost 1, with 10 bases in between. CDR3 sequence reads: CASSPLESYEQYF. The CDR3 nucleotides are TGTGCCAGCTCTCCCCTAGAGTCCTACGAGCAGTACTTC.

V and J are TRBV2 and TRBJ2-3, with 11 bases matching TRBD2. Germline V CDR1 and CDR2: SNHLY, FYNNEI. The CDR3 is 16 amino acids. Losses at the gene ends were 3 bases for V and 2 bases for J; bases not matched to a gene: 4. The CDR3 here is CASSDRLAGTTDTQYF. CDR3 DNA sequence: TGTGCCAGCAGTGACCGACTAGCGGGGACCACAGATACGCAGTATTTT. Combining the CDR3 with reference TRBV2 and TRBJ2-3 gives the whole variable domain EPEVTQTPSHQVTQMGQEVILRCVPISNHLYFYWYRQILGQKVEFLVSFYNNEISEKSEIFDDQFSVERPDGSNFTLKIRSTKLEDSAMYFCASSDRLAGTTDTQYFGPGTRLTVL.

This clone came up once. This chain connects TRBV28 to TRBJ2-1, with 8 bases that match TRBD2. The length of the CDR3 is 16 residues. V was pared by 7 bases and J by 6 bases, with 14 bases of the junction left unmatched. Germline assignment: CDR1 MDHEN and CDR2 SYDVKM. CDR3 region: CASTPPGSAGGNEQFF. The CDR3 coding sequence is TGTGCCAGCACCCCCCCAGGGTCGGCGGGGGGCAATGAGCAGTTCTTC.

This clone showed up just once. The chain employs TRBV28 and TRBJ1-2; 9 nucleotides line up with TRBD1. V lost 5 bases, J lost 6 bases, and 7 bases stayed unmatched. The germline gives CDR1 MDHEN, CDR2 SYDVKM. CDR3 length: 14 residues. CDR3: CASSPGTGLDGYTF. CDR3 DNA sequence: TGTGCCAGCAGTCCCGGGACAGGGCTCGATGGCTACACCTTC.

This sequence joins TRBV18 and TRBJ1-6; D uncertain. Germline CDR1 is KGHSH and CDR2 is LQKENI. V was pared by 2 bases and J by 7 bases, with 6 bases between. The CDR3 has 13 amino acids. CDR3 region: CASSPRRNSPLHF. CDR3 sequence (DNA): TGTGCCAGCTCACCAAGGCGCAATTCACCCCTCCACTTT.

The CDR3 here is CASSFRGGEQYF. CDR3 DNA sequence: TGTGCCAGCAGCTTCCGGGGGGGTGAGCAGTACTTC. The rearrangement uses TRBV5-6 and TRBJ2-7, with 8 bases that match TRBD2. Trimming removed 2 bases from V and 7 bases from J; junction bases left unmatched: 2. This CDR3 has 12 residues. Germline CDR1 SGHDT, CDR2 YYEEEE. The full variable domain, with the rest looked up from reference TRBV5-6 and TRBJ2-7, is DAGVTQSPTHLIKTRGQQVTLRCSPKSGHDTVSWYQQALGQGPQFIFQYYEEEERQRGNFPDRFSGHQFPNYSSELNVNALLLGDSALYLCASSFRGGEQYFGPGTRLTVT.

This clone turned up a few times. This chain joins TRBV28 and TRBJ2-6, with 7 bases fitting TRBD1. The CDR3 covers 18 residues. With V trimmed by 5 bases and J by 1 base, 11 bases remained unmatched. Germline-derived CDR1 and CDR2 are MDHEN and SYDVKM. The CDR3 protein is CASSMLQGKGSGANVLTF. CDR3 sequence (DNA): TGTGCCAGCAGTATGCTACAGGGGAAAGGGTCTGGGGCCAACGTCCTGACTTTC. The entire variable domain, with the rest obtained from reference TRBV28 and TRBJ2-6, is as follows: DVKVTQSSRYLVKRTGEKVFLECVQDMDHENMFWYRQDPGLGLRLIYFSYDVKMKEKGDIPEGYSVSREKKERFSLILESASTNQTSMYLCASSMLQGKGSGANVLTFGAGSRLTVL.

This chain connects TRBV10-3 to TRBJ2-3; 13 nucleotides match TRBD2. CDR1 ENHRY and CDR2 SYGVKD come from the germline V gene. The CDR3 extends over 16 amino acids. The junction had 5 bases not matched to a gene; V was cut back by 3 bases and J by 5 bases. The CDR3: CAISDGTSGTVDTQYF. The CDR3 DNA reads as TGTGCCATCAGTGATGGGACTAGCGGGACGGTAGATACGCAGTATTTT.

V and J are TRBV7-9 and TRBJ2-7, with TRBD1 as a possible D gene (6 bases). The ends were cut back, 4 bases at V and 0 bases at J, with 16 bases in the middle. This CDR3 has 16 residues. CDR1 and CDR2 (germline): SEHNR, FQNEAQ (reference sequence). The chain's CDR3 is CASSSPSRGTSYEQYF. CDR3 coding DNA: TGTGCCAGCAGCTCACCAAGCAGGGGAACCTCCTACGAGCAGTACTTC.

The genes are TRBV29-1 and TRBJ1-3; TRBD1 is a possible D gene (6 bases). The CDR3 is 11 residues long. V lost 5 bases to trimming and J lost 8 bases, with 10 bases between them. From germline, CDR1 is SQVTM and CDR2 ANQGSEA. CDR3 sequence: CSVYRDYTIYF. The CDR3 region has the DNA TGCAGCGTTTACAGGGATTACACCATATATTTT.